The clone carrying this TCR beta chain ranks as medium-sized. Its antigen is undetermined. The DNA is omitted, as the CDR3 cannot be located on it reliably, and the CDR3 follows TCRdb's listing. This sample is drawn from a study of lung T cells in sarcoidosis with Löfgren's syndrome. Study as a whole: Löfgren's syndrome patients were the main repertoire analysis focus.

The germline CDR1 and CDR2 sequences are SNHLY and FYNNEI. The CDR3 numbers 14 amino acids, ends counted. TCRdb reprocessed the reads with MiXCR, giving one entry per CDR3 protein. The sample contains 2,000 to 3,000 distinct CDR3 sequences, roughly a fifth of which appear only once. Study-wide results and caveats: TRBV2 was the preferred pairing partner of TRAV12-1, with similar CDR3s. Versus controls, Löfgren's syndrome patients reportedly showed TRAV12-1 and TRBV2 as most expanded.

The chain uses TRBV2 and TRBJ1-2; the table's TRBD1 call for D was not verified on the DNA. The sample was CD4+ T cells from bronchoalveolar lavage. The TCR originated in a human donor with sarcoidosis (Löfgren's syndrome or another form), or a control subject (not recorded which). The CDR3: CASRFGQGASGDTF.